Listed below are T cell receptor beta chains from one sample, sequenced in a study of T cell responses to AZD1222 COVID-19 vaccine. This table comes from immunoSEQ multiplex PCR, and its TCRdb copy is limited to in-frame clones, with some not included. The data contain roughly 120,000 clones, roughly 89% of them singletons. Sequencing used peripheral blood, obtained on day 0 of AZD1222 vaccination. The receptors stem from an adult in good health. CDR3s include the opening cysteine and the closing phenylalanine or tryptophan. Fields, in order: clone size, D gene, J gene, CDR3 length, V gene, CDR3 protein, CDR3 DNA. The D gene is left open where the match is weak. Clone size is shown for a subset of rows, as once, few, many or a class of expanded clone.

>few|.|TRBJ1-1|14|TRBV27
CASSLGAGYTEAFF
TGTGCCAGCAGTTTGGGGGCGGGGTACACTGAAGCTTTCTTT
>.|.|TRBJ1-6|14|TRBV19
CASRAGNYGSPLHF
TGTGCCAGTAGGGCGGGGAACTATGGTTCACCCCTCCACTTT
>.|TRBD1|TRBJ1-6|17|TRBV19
CASSTTGTGALATPLHF
TGTGCCAGTAGTACGACCGGGACAGGGGCCTTGGCGACACCCCTCCACTTT
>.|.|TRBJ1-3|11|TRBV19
CASSIGNTIYF
TGTGCCAGTAGTATAGGAAACACCATATATTTT
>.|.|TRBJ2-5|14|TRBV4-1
CASSLFMVQETQYF
TGCGCCAGCAGCCTTTTTATGGTCCAAGAGACCCAGTACTTC
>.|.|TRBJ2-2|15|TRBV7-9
CASSLEVRNTGELFF
TGTGCCAGCAGCTTAGAGGTCAGGAACACCGGGGAGCTGTTTTTT
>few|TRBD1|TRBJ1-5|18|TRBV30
CAWSLTIQGANSNQPQHF
TGTGCCTGGAGTCTCACCATACAGGGGGCAAATAGCAATCAGCCCCAGCATTTT
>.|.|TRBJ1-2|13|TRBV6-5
CASSKGLSGGYTF
TGTGCCAGCAGTAAGGGACTCTCGGGCGGCTACACCTTC
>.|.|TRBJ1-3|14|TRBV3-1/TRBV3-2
CASSPRGSGNTIYF
TGTGCCAGCAGCCCGCGGGGCTCTGGAAACACCATATATTTT
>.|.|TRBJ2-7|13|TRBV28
CASSSYGMGEQYF
TGTGCCAGCAGTTCTTACGGGATGGGAGAGCAGTACTTC
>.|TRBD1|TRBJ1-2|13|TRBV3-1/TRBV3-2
CASSSTGEYGYTF
TGTGCCAGCAGCTCGACAGGGGAATATGGCTACACCTTC
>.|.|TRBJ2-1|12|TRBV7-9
CASSLDGNEQFF
TGTGCCAGCAGCTTAGATGGTAATGAGCAGTTCTTC
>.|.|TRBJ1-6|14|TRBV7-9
CASSLEFFLTPLHF
TGTGCCAGCAGCTTAGAATTCTTTCTCACACCCCTCCACTTT